This is a list of T cell receptor beta chains from one sample in a study of early T cells in non-severe SARS-CoV-2 infection. Each CDR3 protein is one row after TCRdb ran MiXCR on the 5' RACE reads. The repertoire has over 45,000 distinct CDR3 sequences, more than 13% of them found once; the top ten carry approximately 4%. Source: whole blood, taken at baseline. The receptors originated from an adult who was a healthcare worker with PCR-confirmed SARS-CoV-2 infection or an uninfected control (not recorded which). The CDR3 runs from the conserved cysteine through the conserved F or W. The order of the fields is V gene, clone size, D gene, J gene, CDR3 protein, CDR3 DNA. A D gene is named only where the DNA matches it firmly. The listing skips clone size in some rows; elsewhere it reads once, few, many or a size class.

v_call: TRBV4-1; clone_size: few; d_call: -; j_call: TRBJ2-2; cdr3_aa: CASSTVRSSAGELFF; cdr3_nt: TGCGCCAGCAGCACAGTCCGTTCATCCGCCGGAGAGCTGTTTTTT
v_call: TRBV15; clone_size: few; d_call: -; j_call: TRBJ2-1; cdr3_aa: CATSRRADYNEQFF; cdr3_nt: TGTGCCACCAGCAGAAGGGCCGACTACAATGAGCAGTTCTTC
v_call: TRBV6-5; clone_size: many; d_call: TRBD2; j_call: TRBJ2-1; cdr3_aa: CASSYLPSGTYNEQFF; cdr3_nt: TGTGCCAGCAGTTACCTTCCTAGCGGAACATACAATGAGCAGTTCTTC
v_call: TRBV6-5; clone_size: -; d_call: -; j_call: TRBJ2-1; cdr3_aa: CASSIQLSSYNEQFF; cdr3_nt: TGTGCCAGCAGTATACAGTTGAGCTCCTACAATGAGCAGTTCTTC
v_call: TRBV2; clone_size: -; d_call: -; j_call: TRBJ2-7; cdr3_aa: CASSGGVYEQYF; cdr3_nt: TGTGCCAGCAGCGGAGGGGTCTACGAGCAGTACTTC
v_call: TRBV15; clone_size: many; d_call: -; j_call: TRBJ2-1; cdr3_aa: CATSSFYGGYDEQFF; cdr3_nt: TGTGCCACCAGCAGCTTTTACGGAGGTTACGATGAGCAGTTCTTC
v_call: TRBV20-1; clone_size: few; d_call: -; j_call: TRBJ2-3; cdr3_aa: CSASGWGRGTDTQYF; cdr3_nt: TGCAGTGCTAGTGGGTGGGGACGGGGCACAGATACGCAGTATTTT
v_call: TRBV7-9; clone_size: few; d_call: TRBD2; j_call: TRBJ2-1; cdr3_aa: CASSLPPGTSGRGPYNEQFF; cdr3_nt: TGTGCCAGCAGCCTCCCACCCGGGACTAGCGGGAGGGGACCCTACAATGAGCAGTTCTTC
v_call: TRBV5-6; clone_size: -; d_call: TRBD2; j_call: TRBJ2-3; cdr3_aa: CASSQLAGDTDTQYF; cdr3_nt: TGTGCCAGCAGCCAACTAGCGGGGGACACAGATACGCAGTATTTT
v_call: TRBV5-1; clone_size: -; d_call: TRBD2; j_call: TRBJ2-5; cdr3_aa: CVSSPGTSSTIQETQYF; cdr3_nt: TGCGTCAGCAGCCCAGGGACTAGCTCAACGATACAAGAGACCCAGTACTTC
v_call: TRBV2; clone_size: few; d_call: -; j_call: TRBJ1-5; cdr3_aa: CASSYLEGRSQPQHF; cdr3_nt: TGTGCCAGCAGTTATTTGGAGGGTCGTTCACAGCCCCAGCATTTT
v_call: TRBV5-4; clone_size: -; d_call: -; j_call: TRBJ1-6; cdr3_aa: CASSLTVYNSPLHF; cdr3_nt: TGTGCCAGCAGCTTGACAGTTTATAATTCACCCCTCCACTTT
v_call: TRBV7-8; clone_size: few; d_call: -; j_call: TRBJ1-2; cdr3_aa: CASSSGPRRDGYTF; cdr3_nt: TGTGCCAGCAGCTCAGGACCCCGGAGGGATGGCTACACCTTC
v_call: TRBV20-1; clone_size: many; d_call: -; j_call: TRBJ2-1; cdr3_aa: CSARDPAHNEQFF; cdr3_nt: TGCAGTGCTAGAGATCCGGCGCACAATGAGCAGTTCTTC
v_call: TRBV3-1; clone_size: many; d_call: TRBD1; j_call: TRBJ2-7; cdr3_aa: CASSRQGAGYEQYF; cdr3_nt: TGTGCCAGCAGCCGTCAGGGGGCCGGCTACGAGCAGTACTTC
v_call: TRBV29-1; clone_size: -; d_call: -; j_call: TRBJ1-1; cdr3_aa: CSVKRGGLVNTEAFF; cdr3_nt: TGCAGCGTAAAGCGAGGGGGGCTTGTGAACACTGAAGCTTTCTTT
v_call: TRBV15; clone_size: few; d_call: -; j_call: TRBJ2-7; cdr3_aa: CATSSAQLREQYF; cdr3_nt: TGTGCCACCAGCTCAGCACAGCTGCGCGAGCAGTACTTC
v_call: TRBV29-1; clone_size: -; d_call: -; j_call: TRBJ1-1; cdr3_aa: CSGSTLPGTEAFF; cdr3_nt: TGCAGCGGTAGTACGCTCCCTGGCACTGAAGCTTTCTTT
v_call: TRBV6-6; clone_size: many; d_call: TRBD1; j_call: TRBJ1-3; cdr3_aa: CASSYSTGGNTIYF; cdr3_nt: TGTGCCAGCAGTTACTCGACAGGGGGAAACACCATATATTTT
v_call: TRBV7-9; clone_size: few; d_call: -; j_call: TRBJ1-4; cdr3_aa: CASSRLTRGPEKLFF; cdr3_nt: TGTGCCAGCAGCCGTCTGACCAGGGGACCAGAAAAACTGTTTTTT
v_call: TRBV7-9; clone_size: many; d_call: -; j_call: TRBJ2-1; cdr3_aa: CASTTRWGANNEQFF; cdr3_nt: TGTGCCAGCACCACCAGGTGGGGGGCGAACAATGAGCAGTTCTTC
v_call: TRBV7-9; clone_size: few; d_call: TRBD1; j_call: TRBJ2-5; cdr3_aa: CASSINRDSSRETQYF; cdr3_nt: TGTGCCAGCAGCATAAACCGGGACAGTTCTCGGGAGACCCAGTACTTC
v_call: TRBV29-1; clone_size: -; d_call: -; j_call: TRBJ1-1; cdr3_aa: CSVEDVGRIAFF; cdr3_nt: TGCAGCGTTGAAGATGTCGGGCGAATTGCTTTCTTT
v_call: TRBV10-3; clone_size: few; d_call: -; j_call: TRBJ1-1; cdr3_aa: CAISGRENTEAFF; cdr3_nt: TGTGCCATCAGTGGGAGGGAGAACACTGAAGCTTTCTTT
v_call: TRBV6-5; clone_size: -; d_call: TRBD1; j_call: TRBJ2-3; cdr3_aa: CASSYSPTGNTDTQYF; cdr3_nt: TGTGCCAGCAGTTACAGCCCGACAGGGAACACAGATACGCAGTATTTT
v_call: TRBV11-2; clone_size: few; d_call: -; j_call: TRBJ2-7; cdr3_aa: CASSVQPTYEQYF; cdr3_nt: TGTGCCAGCAGTGTCCAACCGACCTACGAGCAGTACTTC
v_call: TRBV12-3/TRBV12-4; clone_size: -; d_call: TRBD1; j_call: TRBJ2-5; cdr3_aa: CARRKLMTGHQETQYF; cdr3_nt: TGTGCCAGAAGAAAATTGATGACAGGGCACCAAGAGACCCAGTACTTC
v_call: TRBV20-1; clone_size: few; d_call: -; j_call: TRBJ1-5; cdr3_aa: CSARPGESNQPQHF; cdr3_nt: TGCAGTGCCCGTCCCGGGGAGAGCAATCAGCCCCAGCATTTT
v_call: TRBV2; clone_size: -; d_call: -; j_call: TRBJ2-7; cdr3_aa: CASSGGAGGTYEQYF; cdr3_nt: TGTGCCAGCAGCGGGGGCGCAGGGGGGACCTACGAGCAGTACTTC
v_call: TRBV10-3; clone_size: few; d_call: -; j_call: TRBJ1-3; cdr3_aa: CAISVSGAGNTIYF; cdr3_nt: TGTGCCATCAGTGTCTCCGGGGCTGGAAACACCATATATTTT
v_call: TRBV7-2; clone_size: -; d_call: -; j_call: TRBJ2-5; cdr3_aa: CASSLDSRTQYF; cdr3_nt: TGTGCCAGCAGCTTAGATAGCAGGACCCAGTACTTC
v_call: TRBV6-2/TRBV6-3; clone_size: many; d_call: -; j_call: TRBJ2-3; cdr3_aa: CASSLSRQTDTQYF; cdr3_nt: TGTGCCAGCAGCCTATCTAGACAGACAGATACGCAGTATTTT
v_call: TRBV7-9; clone_size: -; d_call: TRBD2; j_call: TRBJ2-3; cdr3_aa: CASSIRPGLAVFTDTQYF; cdr3_nt: TGTGCCAGCAGCATCAGACCGGGACTAGCGGTATTCACAGATACGCAGTATTTT
v_call: TRBV11-2; clone_size: -; d_call: -; j_call: TRBJ2-4; cdr3_aa: CASSERRVPHVSNIQYF; cdr3_nt: TGTGCCAGCAGCGAAAGACGGGTCCCCCATGTATCGAACATTCAGTACTTC
v_call: TRBV6-1; clone_size: -; d_call: -; j_call: TRBJ2-4; cdr3_aa: CASSEGGIINIQYF; cdr3_nt: TGTGCCAGCAGTGAAGGTGGGATCATAAACATTCAGTACTTC
v_call: TRBV20-1; clone_size: many; d_call: -; j_call: TRBJ2-1; cdr3_aa: CSARDDDSSYNEQFF; cdr3_nt: TGCAGTGCTAGAGATGACGACAGCTCCTACAATGAGCAGTTCTTC
v_call: TRBV9; clone_size: few; d_call: TRBD1; j_call: TRBJ1-1; cdr3_aa: CASSPEGAVLNTEAFF; cdr3_nt: TGTGCCAGCAGCCCGGAGGGGGCGGTTCTGAACACTGAAGCTTTCTTT
v_call: TRBV20-1; clone_size: many; d_call: TRBD2; j_call: TRBJ2-5; cdr3_aa: CSARYRPAGPETQYF; cdr3_nt: TGCAGTGCTAGATATCGTCCAGCGGGGCCAGAGACCCAGTACTTC
v_call: TRBV19; clone_size: few; d_call: -; j_call: TRBJ1-2; cdr3_aa: CASSITSNYGYTF; cdr3_nt: TGTGCCAGTAGTATCACCAGTAACTATGGCTACACCTTC
v_call: TRBV2; clone_size: -; d_call: -; j_call: TRBJ1-1; cdr3_aa: CASREWERNTEAFF; cdr3_nt: TGTGCCAGCAGAGAATGGGAGCGGAACACTGAAGCTTTCTTT
v_call: TRBV10-2; clone_size: many; d_call: TRBD2; j_call: TRBJ2-1; cdr3_aa: CATRTSGSVGNEQFF; cdr3_nt: TGCGCCACCAGGACTAGCGGGAGTGTAGGCAATGAGCAGTTCTTC
v_call: TRBV11-2; clone_size: -; d_call: -; j_call: TRBJ2-7; cdr3_aa: CASSYATRPYEQYF; cdr3_nt: TGTGCCAGCAGCTATGCGACTAGGCCCTACGAGCAGTACTTC
v_call: TRBV6-6; clone_size: few; d_call: TRBD2; j_call: TRBJ2-1; cdr3_aa: CASSYPPGTSDYNEQFF; cdr3_nt: TGTGCCAGCAGTTACCCGCCGGGGACTAGCGACTACAATGAGCAGTTCTTC
v_call: TRBV4-2; clone_size: -; d_call: TRBD1; j_call: TRBJ1-6; cdr3_aa: CASSQGAWDSNSPLHF; cdr3_nt: TGTGCCAGCAGCCAGGGGGCCTGGGACAGCAATTCACCCCTCCACTTT
v_call: TRBV29-1; clone_size: -; d_call: -; j_call: TRBJ2-7; cdr3_aa: CSVQAGSHEQYF; cdr3_nt: TGCAGCGTTCAGGCGGGGTCCCACGAGCAGTACTTC
v_call: TRBV11-2; clone_size: -; d_call: TRBD2; j_call: TRBJ2-5; cdr3_aa: CASSLGTRGTQYF; cdr3_nt: TGTGCCAGCAGCCTAGGGACTAGGGGGACCCAGTACTTC
v_call: TRBV6-1; clone_size: many; d_call: -; j_call: TRBJ2-3; cdr3_aa: CASSGSGTSTDTQYF; cdr3_nt: TGTGCCAGCAGTGGGAGCGGAACTAGCACAGATACGCAGTATTTT
v_call: TRBV20-1; clone_size: few; d_call: -; j_call: TRBJ1-1; cdr3_aa: CSARDRQGPTEAFF; cdr3_nt: TGCAGTGCTAGAGATCGGCAGGGACCCACTGAAGCTTTCTTT
v_call: TRBV20-1; clone_size: few; d_call: -; j_call: TRBJ2-7; cdr3_aa: CSARVGTFYEQYF; cdr3_nt: TGCAGTGCTAGAGTAGGGACCTTCTACGAGCAGTACTTC
v_call: TRBV7-8; clone_size: few; d_call: -; j_call: TRBJ2-2; cdr3_aa: CASSLVQGELFF; cdr3_nt: TGTGCCAGCAGCTTAGTGCAGGGGGAGCTGTTTTTT
v_call: TRBV28; clone_size: -; d_call: TRBD2; j_call: TRBJ2-2; cdr3_aa: CASSLGLAGGWPGELFF; cdr3_nt: TGTGCCAGCAGTTTGGGACTAGCGGGAGGATGGCCCGGGGAGCTGTTTTTT
v_call: TRBV19; clone_size: many; d_call: -; j_call: TRBJ1-2; cdr3_aa: CASSISGENGYTF; cdr3_nt: TGTGCCAGTAGTATATCGGGAGAGAATGGCTACACCTTC
v_call: TRBV10-2; clone_size: few; d_call: TRBD2; j_call: TRBJ2-7; cdr3_aa: CASSLAGPYEQYF; cdr3_nt: TGCGCCAGCAGTCTAGCGGGACCCTACGAGCAGTACTTC
v_call: TRBV20-1; clone_size: many; d_call: -; j_call: TRBJ1-2; cdr3_aa: CSARQFYGYTF; cdr3_nt: TGCAGTGCTAGACAGTTCTATGGCTACACCTTC
v_call: TRBV18; clone_size: few; d_call: TRBD2; j_call: TRBJ2-3; cdr3_aa: CASRLASGFEDTQYF; cdr3_nt: TGTGCCAGCCGGTTGGCTAGCGGGTTTGAAGATACGCAGTATTTT
v_call: TRBV12-5; clone_size: -; d_call: TRBD2; j_call: TRBJ2-3; cdr3_aa: CASAVSEALSGRRSDTQYF; cdr3_nt: TGTGCTAGTGCGGTGAGCGAAGCCCTTAGCGGGAGGAGGTCAGATACGCAGTATTTT
v_call: TRBV3-1; clone_size: few; d_call: -; j_call: TRBJ2-7; cdr3_aa: CASSYRDVSSYEQYF; cdr3_nt: TGTGCCAGCAGCTACCGGGACGTCAGCTCCTACGAGCAGTACTTC
v_call: TRBV11-2; clone_size: -; d_call: -; j_call: TRBJ2-7; cdr3_aa: CASSLSPVHEQYF; cdr3_nt: TGTGCCAGCAGCTTGTCTCCTGTCCACGAGCAGTACTTC
v_call: TRBV2; clone_size: few; d_call: -; j_call: TRBJ2-1; cdr3_aa: CASSDGYNEQFF; cdr3_nt: TGTGCCAGCAGTGACGGCTACAATGAGCAGTTCTTC